This is a list of T cell receptor beta chains from one sample in a study of CD8 T cells in ankylosing spondylitis. TCRdb called the 5' RACE reads again in MiXCR, with one record for every CDR3 protein. The data hold some 140,000 distinct CDR3 sequences, with 7% to 10% observed a single time. The specimen was synovial fluid, either unsorted or a sorted T cell fraction (not recorded which). The origin of the receptors is a male donor with ankylosing spondylitis. Each CDR3 is given with its conserved first and last residue. D genes are given only for firm matches. Rows may omit the clone size; those that give it use once, few, many or a size class.

size	J	V	D	CDR3	DNA
few	TRBJ2-5	TRBV28	-	CASSPPTTYRETQYF	TGTGCCAGCAGTCCTCCGACAACCTACCGTGAGACCCAGTACTTC
few	TRBJ2-7	TRBV5-1	TRBD1	CASSPYGTGGSYEQYF	TGCGCCAGCAGCCCGTACGGGACAGGGGGCTCCTACGAGCAGTACTTC
many	TRBJ2-1	TRBV27	TRBD2	CASSLGAPSSGSGPEQFF	TGTGCCAGCAGTTTAGGGGCCCCATCTAGCGGGAGTGGTCCTGAGCAGTTCTTC
many	TRBJ2-1	TRBV20-1	-	CSARDQRDNEQFF	TGCAGTGCTAGAGATCAGAGGGACAATGAGCAGTTCTTC
-	TRBJ2-3	TRBV29-1	TRBD1	CSVDRDSSSLDTQYF	TGCAGCGTTGATAGGGACAGTTCTTCTTTAGATACGCAGTATTTT
many	TRBJ1-2	TRBV7-9	-	CASSLGAALNYGYTF	TGTGCCAGCAGCTTAGGAGCAGCTCTTAACTATGGCTACACCTTC
medium-sized	TRBJ2-1	TRBV4-1	TRBD2	CASSQPAGVTTGEQFF	TGCGCCAGCAGCCAGCCAGCGGGAGTAACTACCGGGGAGCAGTTCTTC
many	TRBJ2-1	TRBV14	-	CASSLWTEAANEQFF	TGTGCCAGCAGCTTATGGACTGAAGCGGCCAATGAGCAGTTCTTC
many	TRBJ1-2	TRBV5-1	-	CASRISGTNYGYTF	TGCGCCAGCAGAATCTCCGGTACTAACTATGGCTACACCTTC
-	TRBJ2-7	TRBV7-3	-	CATASPGGEQYF	TGTGCCACCGCATCGCCCGGGGGTGAGCAGTACTTC
few	TRBJ1-1	TRBV2	-	CAGSYRPNTEAFF	TGTGCCGGATCCTACAGACCGAACACTGAAGCTTTCTTT
-	TRBJ1-2	TRBV5-1	-	CASSLERGGYGYTF	TGCGCCAGCAGCTTGGAGAGGGGTGGCTATGGCTACACCTTC
many	TRBJ2-5	TRBV20-1	-	CSAGGRNWRETQYF	TGCAGTGCTGGGGGACGTAATTGGAGAGAGACCCAGTACTTC
many	TRBJ1-4	TRBV5-1	-	CASSLGRGWAEKLFF	TGCGCCAGCAGCTTGGGTCGCGGGTGGGCTGAAAAACTGTTTTTT
many	TRBJ2-3	TRBV10-3	TRBD2	CAISRTSGRTDTQYF	TGTGCCATCAGTAGGACTAGCGGGCGCACAGATACGCAGTATTTT
many	TRBJ2-3	TRBV11-2	-	CASSPALLGPRTDTQYF	TGTGCCAGCAGCCCTGCCCTGTTAGGGCCTCGCACAGATACGCAGTATTTT
many	TRBJ2-3	TRBV20-1	-	CSARDQGLSFTDTQYF	TGCAGTGCTAGAGATCAGGGACTGAGTTTCACAGATACGCAGTATTTT
few	TRBJ2-7	TRBV6-4	TRBD1	CASSQAPGQGLHEQYF	TGTGCCAGCAGTCAGGCTCCGGGACAGGGTTTACACGAGCAGTACTTC
many	TRBJ2-1	TRBV7-8	TRBD1	CASSPARGDRGFEQFF	TGTGCCAGCAGCCCCGCAAGGGGGGACAGGGGCTTTGAGCAGTTCTTC
many	TRBJ1-4	TRBV29-1	-	CSVAPTGMGEKLFF	TGCAGCGTTGCCCCAACAGGGATGGGAGAAAAACTGTTTTTT
-	TRBJ2-7	TRBV24-1	TRBD2	CATSDSRTSGRRLNEQYF	TGTGCCACCAGTGATTCGAGGACTAGCGGGAGAAGATTAAACGAGCAGTACTTC
few	TRBJ2-5	TRBV5-1	-	CASSGGGADEETQYF	TGCGCCAGCAGCGGGGGAGGAGCCGACGAAGAGACCCAGTACTTC
-	TRBJ2-7	TRBV28	-	CASSQYYESHYEQYF	TGTGCCAGCAGTCAGTATTACGAGAGTCACTACGAGCAGTACTTC
few	TRBJ2-1	TRBV29-1	-	CSVVVRLRNNEQFF	TGCAGCGTTGTTGTCCGCCTAAGGAACAATGAGCAGTTCTTC
many	TRBJ2-7	TRBV6-5	-	CASSYSLVSSYEQYF	TGTGCCAGCAGTTACTCGCTGGTAAGCTCCTACGAGCAGTACTTC
-	TRBJ1-6	TRBV2	-	CASSEGDSPLHF	TGTGCCAGCAGTGAAGGCGATTCACCCCTCCACTTT
many	TRBJ1-5	TRBV5-1	-	CASSLVPTGLNQPQHF	TGCGCCAGCAGCTTGGTTCCCACAGGGTTGAATCAGCCCCAGCATTTT
many	TRBJ2-1	TRBV20-1	TRBD2	CSARDGRRGAYNEQFF	TGCAGTGCTAGAGATGGCCGGCGGGGGGCTTATAATGAGCAGTTCTTC
many	TRBJ2-1	TRBV3-1	-	CASSQDKGLVPYNEQFF	TGTGCCAGCAGCCAAGATAAAGGACTGGTGCCCTACAATGAGCAGTTCTTC
many	TRBJ2-1	TRBV7-2	TRBD2	CASTPLAGALYNEQFF	TGTGCCAGCACCCCCTTAGCGGGGGCCCTATACAATGAGCAGTTCTTC
many	TRBJ2-1	TRBV20-1	-	CSADADLYNEQFF	TGCAGTGCGGATGCGGATCTTTACAATGAGCAGTTCTTC
many	TRBJ2-7	TRBV28	-	CASQARGSGYEQYF	TGTGCCAGCCAGGCGCGAGGAAGTGGCTACGAGCAGTACTTC
few	TRBJ1-1	TRBV18	-	CASSPPQGAYTEAFF	TGTGCCAGCTCACCACCACAGGGTGCGTACACTGAAGCTTTCTTT
-	TRBJ2-1	TRBV5-1	-	CASSPPGNIYNEQFF	TGCGCCAGCAGCCCTCCGGGAAACATTTACAATGAGCAGTTCTTC
many	TRBJ2-1	TRBV6-2/TRBV6-3	-	CASSYQGREYNEQFF	TGTGCCAGCAGTTATCAAGGCAGGGAATACAATGAGCAGTTCTTC
few	TRBJ1-4	TRBV24-1	-	CATSDSGSNEKLFF	TGTGCCACCAGTGATTCAGGGAGTAATGAAAAACTGTTTTTT
few	TRBJ2-5	TRBV11-2	TRBD2	CASSLRSGRASETQYF	TGTGCCAGCAGCCTACGGAGCGGGAGGGCCAGTGAGACCCAGTACTTC
many	TRBJ2-1	TRBV2	-	CASSESRLARGKFF	TGTGCCAGCAGTGAGTCTAGGCTAGCCCGCGGAAAGTTCTTC
many	TRBJ1-5	TRBV20-1	-	CSARVALQPQHF	TGCAGTGCTAGAGTCGCGTTACAGCCCCAGCATTTT